The 28 T cell receptor beta chains listed next were all sequenced from one sample in a study of CD8+ T cells in alopecia areata. The treatment denotes: oral pan-JAK inhibitor, 5-10 mg twice daily. After isolation, RNA underwent reverse transcription to generate cDNA as the sequencing template. TCRdb's copy holds only in-frame clones and misses some; the assay was immunoSEQ multiplex PCR. This sample carries about 180,000 clones, approximately 53% of them seen once, and the ten largest clones take approximately 10%. Sequencing used CD8+ T cells sorted from blood, obtained at week 24, from a patient treated with tofacitinib. The receptors stem from a human donor with alopecia areata.

This clone has a handful of counts. J is TRBJ1-2 and V is TRBV6-5; no reliable D call. Germline assignment: CDR1 MNHEY and CDR2 SVGAGI. V dropped 5 bases and J dropped 4 bases, with 17 bases sitting between them. The CDR3 totals 15 residues. The CDR3 coding sequence is TGTGCCAGCAGTCCCGATGTCCGTGGGCTCTATGGCTACACCTTC. Its translation: CASSPDVRGLYGYTF.

This clone has just a few counts. The V gene is TRBV6-6, the J gene TRBJ1-1; the match to TRBD1 covers 10 bases. V shed 2 bases, J shed 6 bases, and the junction held 9 bases outside the gene matches. Germline V gene sequence: CDR1 MNHNY, CDR2 SVGAGI (reference sequence). The CDR3 spans 16 residues. CDR3: CASSYGTGVYQPEAFF. The CDR3 coding sequence is TGTGCCAGCAGTTACGGGACAGGGGTTTATCAGCCTGAAGCTTTCTTT.

The rearrangement uses TRBV2 and TRBJ2-7, with 9 bases that match TRBD1. Germline V lookup: CDR1 SNHLY, CDR2 FYNNEI. J gave up 0 bases and V 6 bases, and 6 bases lay outside the gene matches. CDR3 size: 15 residues. This CDR3 is CASSQQGASSYEQYF. In DNA form, the CDR3 reads TGTGCCAGCAGCCAACAGGGGGCAAGCTCCTACGAGCAGTACTTC. Full variable domain (rest looked up from reference TRBV2 and TRBJ2-7): EPEVTQTPSHQVTQMGQEVILRCVPISNHLYFYWYRQILGQKVEFLVSFYNNEISEKSEIFDDQFSVERPDGSNFTLKIRSTKLEDSAMYFCASSQQGASSYEQYFGPGTRLTVT.

The chain employs TRBV7-8 and TRBJ1-1; D call uncertain. Trimming stripped 4 bases from V and 8 bases from J, with 14 bases between. CDR3 length: 13 amino acids. Per the germline V gene, CDR1 is SGHVS and CDR2 is FQNEAQ. This CDR3 is CASSSDRPNEAFF. The CDR3 bases are TGTGCCAGCAGCTCCGACCGGCCGAACGAAGCTTTCTTT.

This clone has a handful of counts. The chain couples TRBV10-3 to TRBJ2-1, with 11 bases lining up with TRBD2. V lost 4 bases to trimming and J lost 7 bases; unmatched junction nucleotides: 3. CDR1 and CDR2 (germline): ENHRY, SYGVKD. The CDR3 has 14 residues. The CDR3 bases are TGTGCCATCAGTGTAGCGGGGGGGGCGAATGAGCAGTTCTTC. Translated, it gives CAISVAGGANEQFF.

This clone appeared a few times. This chain links TRBV5-1 with TRBJ2-1; D possibly corresponds to TRBD1 (5 bases). Germline V gene sequence: CDR1 SGHRS, CDR2 YFSETQ. The CDR3 contains 15 residues. V dropped 1 base and J dropped 9 bases, with 17 bases sitting between them. The CDR3 region has the DNA TGCGCCAGCAGCTTGTCCTCAGGGCTAAATACTGAGCAGTTCTTC. Protein product: CASSLSSGLNTEQFF.

This clone has only a few counts. V and J are TRBV7-9 and TRBJ2-2; weak D call: TRBD2 (5 bases). The CDR3 is made up of 15 amino acids. Germline assignment: CDR1 SEHNR and CDR2 FQNEAQ (reference sequence). V was trimmed by 5 bases and J by 7 bases, leaving 17 bases between them. The DNA for the CDR3 is TGTGCCAGCAGCCCGGGTTCTAGCTACAACGGGGAGCTGTTTTTT. Its translation is CASSPGSSYNGELFF.

J is TRBJ2-7 and V is TRBV29-1; 9 bases agree with TRBD1. Germline lookup yields CDR1 SQVTM and CDR2 ANQGSEA. This CDR3 region has 13 residues. Trimming took 8 bases from V and 0 from J; bases not matched to a gene: 5. The CDR3 sequence: CSTRDRDSYEQYF. CDR3 DNA: TGCAGCACCCGGGACAGGGACTCCTACGAGCAGTACTTC.

The J gene is TRBJ2-3, the V gene TRBV6-5; possibly TRBD1 for D (5 bases). The CDR3 is 14 amino acids. Germline-derived CDR1 and CDR2 are MNHEY and SVGAGI. The V end lost 5 bases, the J end lost 2 bases, and 11 bases lay between the germline ends. As DNA, the CDR3 is TGTGCCAGCAGTAGACAGCTTCTCACAGATACGCAGTATTTT. Encoded protein: CASSRQLLTDTQYF.

This clone has more than one count but fewer than ten. The chain links TRBV29-1 to TRBJ2-7; 11 bases line up with TRBD1. Germline assignment: CDR1 SQVTM and CDR2 ANQGSEA. J gave up 2 bases and V 6 bases, and 3 bases lay outside the gene matches. CDR3 length: 13 amino acids. CDR3 protein: CSVGDRGTYEQYF. CDR3 coding DNA: TGCAGCGTGGGGGACAGGGGGACCTACGAGCAGTACTTC.

This clone appeared a few times. The chain carries TRBV4-1 and TRBJ2-7, with TRBD1 matching 10 bases. Germline CDR1 is MGHRA and CDR2 is YSYEKL. Germline trimming cut 3 bases from V and 2 bases from J; bases unmatched to any gene: 4. The CDR3 extends over 15 amino acids. CDR3 sequence reads: CASSHTGTGAYEQYF. The CDR3 region has the DNA TGCGCCAGCAGCCATACCGGGACAGGGGCCTACGAGCAGTACTTC.

On this clone itself: The same CDR3 can be traced to other DNA sequences in this sample. This chain connects TRBV4-1 to TRBJ1-1; D unresolved. Per germline, CDR1 MGHRA and CDR2 YSYEKL. V was trimmed by 1 base and J by 2 bases, leaving 5 bases between them. This CDR3 has 13 amino acids. The CDR3 protein is CASSQVGNTEAFF. In DNA, the CDR3 is TGCGCCAGCAGCCAAGTTGGAAACACTGAAGCTTTCTTT.

The chain couples TRBV27 to TRBJ1-4; D unresolved. Germline assignment: CDR1 MNHEY and CDR2 SMNVEV (reference sequence). This CDR3 comprises 10 residues. Trimming took off 5 bases at V and 7 bases at J, with 2 bases between the two ends. DNA of the CDR3: TGTGCCAGCAGTACTGAAAAACTGTTTTTT. Protein: CASSTEKLFF.

V is TRBV29-1 and J is TRBJ2-1; tentatively, D is TRBD2 (5 bases). Per germline, CDR1 SQVTM and CDR2 ANQGSEA. This CDR3 has 10 amino acids. With 5 bases removed from V and 13 bases from J, the gap between germline ends came to 12 bases. The CDR3 sequence: CSVIQLAQFF. The DNA of the CDR3 is TGCAGCGTTATTCAGCTAGCACAGTTCTTC.

The J gene is TRBJ2-7, the V gene TRBV5-6; TRBD1 agrees at 9 bases. The CDR3 is 15 amino acids. V lost 0 bases, J lost 3 bases, and 4 bases stayed unmatched. The germline V gene encodes CDR1 SGHDT and CDR2 YYEEEE. The CDR3 DNA reads TGTGCCAGCAGCTTGGCGACAGGGGGATTCTACGAGCAGTACTTC. Translated: CASSLATGGFYEQYF.

The chain combines TRBV4-1 with TRBJ2-7, with TRBD2 as a possible D gene (5 bases). The CDR3 is 13 amino acids. Trimming shortened V by 1 base and J by 4 bases, and 8 bases separated the two germline ends. CDR1 and CDR2 (germline): MGHRA, YSYEKL. CDR3: CASSQVPGYEQYF. As DNA, the CDR3 is TGCGCCAGCAGCCAAGTCCCGGGGTACGAGCAGTACTTC.

The table lists this clone with a few counts. The J gene is TRBJ2-2, the V gene TRBV4-3; maybe TRBD2 (6 bases). CDR1 is LGHNA and CDR2 is YSLEER in the germline V gene. V shed 0 bases and J shed 0 bases, with 14 bases lying between them. The CDR3 is made up of 18 amino acids. The CDR3 DNA follows: TGCGCCAGCAGCCAAGATTTTAGCGGCGGAACGAACACCGGGGAGCTGTTTTTT. It codes for CASSQDFSGGTNTGELFF.

V and J are TRBV7-2 and TRBJ1-5; no clear D. CDR3 size: 15 residues. Looked up from germline, CDR1 is SGHTA and CDR2 is FQGNSA. The ends were cut back, 0 bases at V and 0 bases at J, with 6 bases in the middle. The CDR3 reads CASSLAVNSNQPQHF. Here the CDR3 DNA reads TGTGCCAGCAGCTTAGCGGTAAATAGCAATCAGCCCCAGCATTTT.

This rearrangement joins TRBV27 to TRBJ1-1, with no clear D. Germline-derived CDR1 and CDR2 are MNHEY and SMNVEV (reference sequence). The CDR3 is made up of 14 amino acids. Trimming left V 6 bases short and J 5 bases short, with 16 bases between. The CDR3 coding sequence is TGTGCCAGCAGACCGACCCCCTTCTCTACTGAAGCTTTCTTT. This gives the protein CASRPTPFSTEAFF.

This clone was observed a handful of times. The chain employs TRBV5-1 and TRBJ2-1; TRBD1 matches at 10 bases. Losses at the gene ends were 1 base for V and 4 bases for J; bases not matched to a gene: 11. The CDR3 length is 18 residues. In germline, CDR1 is SGHRS, CDR2 YFSETQ. CDR3 amino acids: CASSLRDPGQGKYNEQFF. CDR3 nucleotides: TGCGCCAGCAGCTTGAGGGACCCGGGACAGGGGAAGTACAATGAGCAGTTCTTC.

The chain combines TRBV7-6 with TRBJ2-7; 12 nucleotides agree with TRBD2. In germline, CDR1 is SGHVS, CDR2 FNYEAQ. Trimming took 3 bases from V and 1 from J; bases not matched to a gene: 4. The CDR3 consists of 16 residues. The chain's CDR3 is CASSLSTSGGSYEQYF. CDR3 nucleotide sequence: TGTGCCAGCAGCTTGAGTACTAGCGGGGGGTCCTACGAGCAGTACTTC.

V gene TRBV11-2 combines with J gene TRBJ2-4, with 11 bases fitting TRBD1. The CDR3 spans 14 residues. Germline trimming cut 3 bases from V and 6 bases from J; bases unmatched to any gene: 1. Germline V gives CDR1 SGHAT, CDR2 FQNNGV. Here the CDR3 reads CASSFGTGGNIQYF. In nucleotides, the CDR3 is TGTGCCAGCAGCTTTGGGACAGGGGGAAACATTCAGTACTTC.

The rearrangement links TRBV4-1 to TRBJ1-5; D remains unclear. Trimming left V 0 bases short and J 7 bases short, with 13 bases between. This CDR3 is built from 15 residues. Germline V gene data show CDR1 as MGHRA and CDR2 as YSYEKL. CDR3 nucleotide sequence: TGCGCCAGCAGCCAAGATCGGGCCCCGGACCAGCCCCAGCATTTT. This encodes CASSQDRAPDQPQHF.

The chain employs TRBV4-3 and TRBJ1-1; D unresolved. The CDR3 has 13 residues. V lost 1 base and J lost 4, with 7 bases in between. Germline V lookup: CDR1 LGHNA, CDR2 YSLEER. The CDR3 loop is CASSQGARTEAFF. The CDR3 DNA reads TGCGCCAGCAGCCAAGGGGCGCGCACTGAAGCTTTCTTT.

The chain has TRBV4-3 and TRBJ1-2; the match to TRBD1 covers 9 bases. Looked up from germline, CDR1 is LGHNA and CDR2 is YSLEER. J lost 4 bases, V lost 2 bases, and 5 bases had no gene match. The CDR3 is 15 amino acids. CDR3 bases: TGCGCCAGCAGCCAAACAGGGGGCGCGAGCTATGGCTACACCTTC. Protein: CASSQTGGASYGYTF.

This clone showed up just a few times. The V gene is TRBV15, the J gene TRBJ1-2; D ambiguous. The germline gives CDR1 LNHNV, CDR2 YYDKDF (reference sequence). The length of the CDR3 is 15 residues. V was pared by 5 bases and J by 0 bases, with 13 bases between. CDR3 in amino acids: CATSETGPTNYGYTF. The CDR3 coding sequence is TGTGCCACCAGCGAAACGGGCCCGACTAACTATGGCTACACCTTC.

The V call is TRBV19, the J call TRBJ2-2; D uncertain. Germline lookup yields CDR1 LNHDA and CDR2 SQIVND (reference sequence). V was trimmed by 5 bases and J by 0 bases, leaving 4 bases between them. CDR3 size: 13 residues. The CDR3 reads CASSLPNTGELFF. The CDR3, as DNA: TGTGCCAGTAGTTTACCGAACACCGGGGAGCTGTTTTTT.

This sequence joins TRBV30 and TRBJ1-5; possible D gene TRBD1, 6 bases. V dropped 7 bases and J dropped 1 base, with 11 bases sitting between them. The CDR3 contains 13 residues. Germline V gene data show CDR1 as GTSNPN and CDR2 as SVGIG (reference sequence). Written as DNA, the CDR3 is TGTGCCTATAGGACAGCGAGCAATCAGCCCCAGCATTTT. It yields the protein CAYRTASNQPQHF.